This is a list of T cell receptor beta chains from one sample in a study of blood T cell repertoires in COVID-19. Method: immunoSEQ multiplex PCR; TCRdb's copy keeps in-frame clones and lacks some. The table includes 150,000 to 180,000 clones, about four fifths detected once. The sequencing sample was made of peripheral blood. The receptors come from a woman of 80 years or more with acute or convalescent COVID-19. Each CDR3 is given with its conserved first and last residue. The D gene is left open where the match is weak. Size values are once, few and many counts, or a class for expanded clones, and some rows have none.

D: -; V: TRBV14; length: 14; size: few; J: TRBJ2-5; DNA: TGTGCCAGCAGCCAAGAGGGTAGCCGGGGGACCCAGTACTTC; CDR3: CASSQEGSRGTQYF
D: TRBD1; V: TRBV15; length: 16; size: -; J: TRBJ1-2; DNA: TGTGCCACCAGCAGAGATCGGCGACAGGGAGACTATGGCTACACCTTC; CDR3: CATSRDRRQGDYGYTF
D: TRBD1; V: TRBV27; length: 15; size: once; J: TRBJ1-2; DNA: TGTGCCAGCAAGAACGCCGGGACAGACTCGCCTGGCTACACCTTC; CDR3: CASKNAGTDSPGYTF
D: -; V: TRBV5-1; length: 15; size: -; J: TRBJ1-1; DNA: TGCGCCAGCAGCTTGGGGATGAACAGAAACACTGAAGCTTTCTTT; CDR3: CASSLGMNRNTEAFF
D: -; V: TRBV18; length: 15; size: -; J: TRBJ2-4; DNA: TGTGCCAGCTCACCGTCCGGGGGGCTGGGAAACATTCAGTACTTC; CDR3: CASSPSGGLGNIQYF
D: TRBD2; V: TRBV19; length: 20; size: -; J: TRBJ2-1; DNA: TGTGCCAGTAGTAGAGGGACTAGCGGGAAAATTGCCAGCTCCTACAATGAGCAGTTCTTC; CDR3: CASSRGTSGKIASSYNEQFF
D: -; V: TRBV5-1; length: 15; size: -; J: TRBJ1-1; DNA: TGCGCCAGCAGCTTGGGAGCTTTTGAGAACACTGAAGCTTTCTTT; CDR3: CASSLGAFENTEAFF
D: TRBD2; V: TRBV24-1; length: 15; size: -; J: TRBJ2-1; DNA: TGTGCCACCAGTGATTCCGGGACTAGCGCCTATGAGCAGTTCTTC; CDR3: CATSDSGTSAYEQFF
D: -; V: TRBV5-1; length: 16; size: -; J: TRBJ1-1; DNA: TGCGCCAGCAGCCTGGAGGGAATCACAGGGAACACTGAAGCTTTCTTT; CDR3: CASSLEGITGNTEAFF
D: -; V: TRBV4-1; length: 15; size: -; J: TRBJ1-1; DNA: TGCGCCAGCAGCCACGATAACACGGGGAACACTGAAGCTTTCTTT; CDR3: CASSHDNTGNTEAFF
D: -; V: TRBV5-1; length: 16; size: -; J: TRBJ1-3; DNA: TGCGCCAGCAGCTTGTTGGGCTCCCCCTCTGGAAACACCATATATTTT; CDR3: CASSLLGSPSGNTIYF
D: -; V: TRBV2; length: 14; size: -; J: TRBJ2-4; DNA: TGTGCCAGCAGGCCCAGGGAAGCCAAAAACATTCAGTACTTC; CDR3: CASRPREAKNIQYF
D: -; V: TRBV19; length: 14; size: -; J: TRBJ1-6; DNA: TGTGCCAGTAGATCTAGCTCCTATAATTCACCCCTCCACTTT; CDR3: CASRSSSYNSPLHF
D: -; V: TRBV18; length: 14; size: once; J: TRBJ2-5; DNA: TGTGCCAGCTCACCAGTTCTTAGCTCGGAGACCCAGTACTTC; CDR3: CASSPVLSSETQYF
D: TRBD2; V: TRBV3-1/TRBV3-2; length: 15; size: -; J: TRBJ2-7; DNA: TGTGCCAGCAGCCCGCCCGGGACTAGCGTGAACGAGCAGTACTTC; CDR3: CASSPPGTSVNEQYF
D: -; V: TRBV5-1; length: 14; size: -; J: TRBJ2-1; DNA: TGCGCCAGCAGCCCCCCCGGGGGTGGAGATGAGCAGTTCTTC; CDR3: CASSPPGGGDEQFF